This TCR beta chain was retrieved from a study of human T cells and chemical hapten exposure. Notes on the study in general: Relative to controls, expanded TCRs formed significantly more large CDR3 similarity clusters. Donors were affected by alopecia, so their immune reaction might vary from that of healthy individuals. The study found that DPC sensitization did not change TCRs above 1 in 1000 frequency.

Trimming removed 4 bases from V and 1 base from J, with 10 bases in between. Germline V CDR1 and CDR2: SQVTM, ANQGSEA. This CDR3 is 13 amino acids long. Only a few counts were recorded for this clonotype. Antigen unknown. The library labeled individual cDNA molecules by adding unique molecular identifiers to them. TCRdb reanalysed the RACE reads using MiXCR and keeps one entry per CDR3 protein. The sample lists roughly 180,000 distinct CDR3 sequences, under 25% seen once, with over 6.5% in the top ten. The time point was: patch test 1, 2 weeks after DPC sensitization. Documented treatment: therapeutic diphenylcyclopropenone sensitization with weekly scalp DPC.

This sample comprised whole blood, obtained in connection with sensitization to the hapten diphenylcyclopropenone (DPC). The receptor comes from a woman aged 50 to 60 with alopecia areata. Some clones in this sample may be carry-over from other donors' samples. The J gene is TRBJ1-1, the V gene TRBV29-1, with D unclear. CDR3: CSVARETNTEAFF. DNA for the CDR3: TGCAGCGTTGCAAGGGAGACGAACACTGAAGCTTTCTTT.